This note documents a single TCR beta chain sequence. The J segment lost 6 bases and the V segment lost 9 bases, leaving 8 bases of the junction unmatched. The CDR3 runs 14 residues. Per the germline V gene, CDR1 is KGHSH and CDR2 is LQKENI. This record comes from a study of blood T cell repertoires in COVID-19. Whole-study context: Specimens from acute and convalescent COVID-19 originated in the United States, Italy and Spain. The analysed material was cDNA or gDNA that came from T cells, B-cell-depleted T cells, or PBMCs.

Source study methods: Reference gene primers were amplified, and this amplification served to estimate nucleated cell counts. Sequenced by immunoSEQ multiplex PCR; TCRdb stores in-frame clones only, minus some. V, J and clone size reflect that table, while D and trimming were determined from the DNA. The top ten clones hold 2% to 2.5% of a sample with some 130,000 clones, 70% to 90% of them seen once. The chain uses TRBV18 and TRBJ1-4; 9 bases agree with TRBD1. The receptor comes from a man aged 65-85 years with active COVID-19. Material for sequencing was peripheral blood. CDR3: CASTTDRGYEKLFF. The CDR3 coding sequence is TGTGCCAGTACCACGGACAGGGGCTATGAAAAACTGTTTTTT.